This TCR beta chain was sequenced during a study of blood T cell repertoires in COVID-19. Using immunoSEQ multiplex PCR, the repertoire was profiled, and TCRdb retains in-frame clones only, with some absent. The data show about 120,000 clones, about 81% seen once. CDR1 LGHDT and CDR2 YNNKEL come from the germline V gene (reference sequence). With 4 bases removed from V and 4 bases from J, the gap between germline ends came to 20 bases. This CDR3 is built from 18 residues. This rearrangement joins TRBV3-1 (or the pseudogene TRBV3-2) to TRBJ1-6, with D unresolved. The material sequenced was peripheral blood. The sequence was collected from a man in his thirties or forties with COVID-19, enrolled during active disease. CDR3 DNA: TGTGCCAGCAGCCGCAAGACACCCCGTGACCCTTATAATTCACCCCTCCACTTT. Translating it yields CASSRKTPRDPYNSPLHF.